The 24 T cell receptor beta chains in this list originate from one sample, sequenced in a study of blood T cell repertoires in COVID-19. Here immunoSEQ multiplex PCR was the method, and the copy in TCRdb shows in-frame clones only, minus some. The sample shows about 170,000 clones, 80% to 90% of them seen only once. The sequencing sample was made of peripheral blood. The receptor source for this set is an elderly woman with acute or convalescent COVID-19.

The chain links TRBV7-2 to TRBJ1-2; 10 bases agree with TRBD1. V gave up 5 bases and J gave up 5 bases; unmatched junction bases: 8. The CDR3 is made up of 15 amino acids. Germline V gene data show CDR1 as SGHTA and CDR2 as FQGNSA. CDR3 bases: TGTGCCAGCAGCGGGCGGGACAGGGGAGTGTATGGCTACACCTTC. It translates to CASSGRDRGVYGYTF.

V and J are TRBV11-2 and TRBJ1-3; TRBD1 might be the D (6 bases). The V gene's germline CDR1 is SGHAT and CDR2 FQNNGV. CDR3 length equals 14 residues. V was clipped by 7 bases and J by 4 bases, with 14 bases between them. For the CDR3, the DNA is TGTGCCAGCACCCCCCGGACAGTAGGAAACACCATATATTTT. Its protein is CASTPRTVGNTIYF.

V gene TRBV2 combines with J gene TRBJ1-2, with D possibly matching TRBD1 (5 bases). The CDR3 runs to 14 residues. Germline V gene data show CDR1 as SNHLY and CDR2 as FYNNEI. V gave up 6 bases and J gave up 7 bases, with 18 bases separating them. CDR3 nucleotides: TGTGCCAGCAGGGAGGGGCCGTTGGATTTTGGCTACACCTTC. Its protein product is CASREGPLDFGYTF.

CDR3 nucleotide sequence: TGTGCCAGCAGCTTGTACAGGGCAAACACCGGGGAGCTGTTTTTT. As protein: CASSLYRANTGELFF. The rearrangement joins TRBV5-5 to TRBJ2-2; a weak D match, TRBD1 (6 bases). The V and J ends lost 1 base and 2 bases respectively, with 9 bases between them. This CDR3 is 15 amino acids long. Germline V gene sequence: CDR1 SGHKS, CDR2 YYEKEE (reference sequence). Drawing the rest from reference TRBV5-5 and TRBJ2-2, the complete variable domain is DAGVTQSPTHLIKTRGQQVTLRCSPISGHKSVSWYQQVLGQGPQFIFQYYEKEERGRGNFPDRFSARQFPNYSSELNVNALLLGDSALYLCASSLYRANTGELFFGEGSRLTVL.

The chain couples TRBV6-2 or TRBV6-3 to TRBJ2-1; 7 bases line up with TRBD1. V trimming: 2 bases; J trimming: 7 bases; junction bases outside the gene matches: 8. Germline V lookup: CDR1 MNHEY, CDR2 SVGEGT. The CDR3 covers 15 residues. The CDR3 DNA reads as TGTGCCAGCAGTTACCCAGGACAGGAGAGAAATGAGCAGTTCTTC. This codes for CASSYPGQERNEQFF.

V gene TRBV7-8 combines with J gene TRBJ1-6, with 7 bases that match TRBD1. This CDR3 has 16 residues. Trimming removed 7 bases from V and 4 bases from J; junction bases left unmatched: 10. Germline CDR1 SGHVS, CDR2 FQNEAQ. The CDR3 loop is CASTISGGGYNSPLHF. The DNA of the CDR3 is TGTGCCAGCACCATTTCAGGGGGAGGATATAATTCACCCCTCCACTTT. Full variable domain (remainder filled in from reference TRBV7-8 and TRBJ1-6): GAGVSQSPRYKVAKRGQDVALRCDPISGHVSLFWYQQALGQGPEFLTYFQNEAQLDKSGLPSDRFFAERPEGSVSTLKIQRTQQEDSAVYLCASTISGGGYNSPLHFGNGTRLTVT.

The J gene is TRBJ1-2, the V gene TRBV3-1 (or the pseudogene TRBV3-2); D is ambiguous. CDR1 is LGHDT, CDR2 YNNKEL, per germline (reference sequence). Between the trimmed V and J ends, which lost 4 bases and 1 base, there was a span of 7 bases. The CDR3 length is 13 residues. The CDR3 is CASSLNYNYGYTF. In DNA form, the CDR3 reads TGTGCCAGCAGCCTCAACTATAACTATGGCTACACCTTC.

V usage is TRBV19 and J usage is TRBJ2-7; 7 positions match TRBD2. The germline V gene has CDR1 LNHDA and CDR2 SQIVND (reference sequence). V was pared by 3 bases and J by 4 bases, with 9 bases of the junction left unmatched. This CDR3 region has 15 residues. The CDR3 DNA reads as TGTGCCAGTAGTATGTTCGGCGGGAGTTTGTACGAGCAGTACTTC. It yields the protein CASSMFGGSLYEQYF.

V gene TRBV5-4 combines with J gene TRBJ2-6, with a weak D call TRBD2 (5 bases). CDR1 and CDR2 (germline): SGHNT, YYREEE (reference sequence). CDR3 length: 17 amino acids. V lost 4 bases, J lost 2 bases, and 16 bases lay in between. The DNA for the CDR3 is TGTGCCAGCAGCCCCGCGACGGGGAAAGCTGGGGCCAACGTCCTGACTTTC. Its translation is CASSPATGKAGANVLTF.

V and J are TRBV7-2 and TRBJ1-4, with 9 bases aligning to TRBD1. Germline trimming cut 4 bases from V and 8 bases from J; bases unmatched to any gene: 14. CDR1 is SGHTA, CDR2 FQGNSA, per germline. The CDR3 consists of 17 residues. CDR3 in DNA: TGTGCCAGCAGCTCCTATAAAATCGGGACAGGGAGGGAAAAACTGTTTTTT. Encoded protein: CASSSYKIGTGREKLFF.

CDR3 sequence (DNA): TGCAGTGCTAGTTCGCGACAGGCGAATTCACCCCTCCACTTT. It codes for CSASSRQANSPLHF. The chain is built from TRBV20-1 and TRBJ1-6, with D maybe TRBD1 (6 bases). Trimming took 3 bases from V and 7 from J, leaving 13 bases between them. CDR1 and CDR2 (germline): DFQATT, SNEGSKA (reference sequence). The CDR3 totals 14 residues.

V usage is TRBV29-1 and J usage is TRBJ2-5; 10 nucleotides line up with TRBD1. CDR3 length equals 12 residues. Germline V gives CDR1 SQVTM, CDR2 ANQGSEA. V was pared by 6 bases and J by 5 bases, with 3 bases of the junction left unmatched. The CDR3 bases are TGCAGCGTCGGACAGGGGGGTGAGACCCAGTACTTC. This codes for CSVGQGGETQYF.

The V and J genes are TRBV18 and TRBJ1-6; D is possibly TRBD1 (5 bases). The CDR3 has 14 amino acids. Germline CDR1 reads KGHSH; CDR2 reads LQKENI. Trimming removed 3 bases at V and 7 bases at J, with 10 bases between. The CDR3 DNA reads TGTGCCAGCTCACCTGGGACTCGGAATTCACCCCTCCACTTT. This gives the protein CASSPGTRNSPLHF.

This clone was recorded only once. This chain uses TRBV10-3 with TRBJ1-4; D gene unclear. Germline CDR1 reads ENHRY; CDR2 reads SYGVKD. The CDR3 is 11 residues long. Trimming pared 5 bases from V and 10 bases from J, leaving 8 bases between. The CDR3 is CAISPGRKLFF. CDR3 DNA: TGTGCCATCAGTCCGGGGAGAAAACTGTTTTTT.

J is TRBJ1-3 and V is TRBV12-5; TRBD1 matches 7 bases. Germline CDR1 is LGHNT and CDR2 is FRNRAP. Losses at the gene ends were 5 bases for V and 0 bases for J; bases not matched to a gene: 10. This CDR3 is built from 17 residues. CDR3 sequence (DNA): TGTGCTAGTGGTCCTCACAGGGGCCGTAACTCTGGAAACACCATATATTTT. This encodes CASGPHRGRNSGNTIYF.

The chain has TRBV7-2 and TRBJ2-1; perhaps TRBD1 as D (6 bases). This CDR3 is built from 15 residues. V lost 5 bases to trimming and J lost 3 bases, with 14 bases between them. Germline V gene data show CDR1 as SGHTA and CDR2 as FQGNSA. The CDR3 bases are TGTGCCAGCAGCCGTTATAACAGGGTCTACAATGAGCAGTTCTTC. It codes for CASSRYNRVYNEQFF.

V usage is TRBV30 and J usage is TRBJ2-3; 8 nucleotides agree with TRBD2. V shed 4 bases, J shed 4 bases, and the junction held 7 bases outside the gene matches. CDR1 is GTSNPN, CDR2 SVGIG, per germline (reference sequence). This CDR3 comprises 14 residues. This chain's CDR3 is CAWNSGGLADTQYF. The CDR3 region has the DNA TGTGCCTGGAACAGCGGGGGCCTAGCAGATACGCAGTATTTT.

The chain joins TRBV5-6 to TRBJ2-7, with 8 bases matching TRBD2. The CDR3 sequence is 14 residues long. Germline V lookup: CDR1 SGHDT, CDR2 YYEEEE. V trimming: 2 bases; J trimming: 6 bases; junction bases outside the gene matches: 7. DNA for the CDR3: TGTGCCAGCAGCTTAGTAGCGGGACTCCGCGAGCAGTACTTC. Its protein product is CASSLVAGLREQYF.

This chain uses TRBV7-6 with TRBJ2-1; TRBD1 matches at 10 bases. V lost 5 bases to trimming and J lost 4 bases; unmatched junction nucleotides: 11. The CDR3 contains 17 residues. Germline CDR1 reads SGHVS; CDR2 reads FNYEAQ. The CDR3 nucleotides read TGTGCCAGCAGCCCGCGGCCCGGGACAGGGGTATACAATGAGCAGTTCTTC. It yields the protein CASSPRPGTGVYNEQFF. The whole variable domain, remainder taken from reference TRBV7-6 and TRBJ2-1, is GAGVSQSPRYKVTKRGQDVALRCDPISGHVSLYWYRQALGQGPEFLTYFNYEAQQDKSGLPNDRFSAERPEGSISTLTIQRTEQRDSAMYRCASSPRPGTGVYNEQFFGPGTRLTVL.

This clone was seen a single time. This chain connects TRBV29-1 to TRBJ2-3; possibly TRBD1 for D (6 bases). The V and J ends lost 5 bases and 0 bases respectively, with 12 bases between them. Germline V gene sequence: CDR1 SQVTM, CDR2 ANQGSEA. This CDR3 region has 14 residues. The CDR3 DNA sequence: TGCAGCGTTAGGCAGGGGACAAGCACAGATACGCAGTATTTT. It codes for CSVRQGTSTDTQYF.

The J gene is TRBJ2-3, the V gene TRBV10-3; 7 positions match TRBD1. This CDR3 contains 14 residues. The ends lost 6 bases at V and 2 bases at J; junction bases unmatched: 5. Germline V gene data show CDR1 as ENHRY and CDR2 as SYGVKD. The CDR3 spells CAIRGTADTDTQYF. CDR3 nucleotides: TGTGCCATCAGGGGGACAGCGGACACAGATACGCAGTATTTT.

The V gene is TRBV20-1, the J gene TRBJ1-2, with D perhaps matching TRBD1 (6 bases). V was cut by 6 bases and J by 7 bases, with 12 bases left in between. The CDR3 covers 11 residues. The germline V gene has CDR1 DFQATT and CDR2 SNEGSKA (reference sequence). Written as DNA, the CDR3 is TGCAGTGCGTCTGCGGGGGCTGGCTACACCTTC. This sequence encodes CSASAGAGYTF.

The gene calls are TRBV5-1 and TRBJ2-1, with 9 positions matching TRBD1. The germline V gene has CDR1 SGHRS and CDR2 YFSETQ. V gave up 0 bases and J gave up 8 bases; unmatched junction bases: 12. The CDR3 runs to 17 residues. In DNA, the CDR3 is TGCGCCAGCAGCTTGGGCCCACAGGGGGCGAAGGGGGATGAGCAGTTCTTC. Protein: CASSLGPQGAKGDEQFF.

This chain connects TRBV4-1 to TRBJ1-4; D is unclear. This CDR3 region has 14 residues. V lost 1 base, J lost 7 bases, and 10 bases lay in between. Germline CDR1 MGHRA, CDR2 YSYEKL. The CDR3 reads CASSQGTAGEKLFF. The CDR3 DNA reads TGCGCCAGCAGCCAAGGGACGGCGGGTGAAAAACTGTTTTTT.